These 21 T cell receptor beta chains came from one sample sequenced in a study of shared clonotypes between healthy human individuals. Data came from immunoSEQ multiplex PCR; TCRdb stores just in-frame clones and leaves some out. The sample has approximately 1,000,000 clones, about 84% seen once. Input material: memory CD4+ T cells from PBMCs. Sample subset: CD45RA-negative fraction. The receptor set was obtained from a man younger than 35 in good health. Some clones in this sample may be carry-over from other donors' samples.

This clone has ten or more counts. The chain combines TRBV28 with TRBJ2-3; 16 nucleotides match TRBD2. The CDR3 extends over 18 amino acids. V lost 5 bases and J lost 2; bases outside the gene matches: 7. Germline CDR1 MDHEN, CDR2 SYDVKM. CDR3 in amino acids: CASSPGLAGGFLTDTQYF. DNA of the CDR3: TGTGCCAGCAGTCCGGGACTAGCGGGAGGGTTCCTCACAGATACGCAGTATTTT.

The chain couples TRBV2 to TRBJ2-5, with TRBD2 matching over 10 bases. The closer fit of TRBJ2-7 to the DNA end suggests the J call may be wrong. Per germline, CDR1 SNHLY and CDR2 FYNNEI. This CDR3 has 13 residues. Here the CDR3 reads CASVAGLAYEQYF. The CDR3 nucleotides read TGTGCCAGCGTCGCGGGACTAGCGTACGAGCAGTACTTC.

This clone appeared once. This chain joins TRBV6-1 and TRBJ2-1; D remains unclear. Trimming pared 2 bases from V and 0 bases from J, leaving 8 bases between. Germline V gene lookup returns CDR1 MNHNS and CDR2 SASEGT. There are 15 residues in the CDR3. The CDR3 nucleotides are TGTGCCAGCAGTGAACGTGTCCGCTCCTACAATGAGCAGTTCTTC. Translating gives CASSERVRSYNEQFF.

The V gene is TRBV2, the J gene TRBJ2-1; D is possibly TRBD1 (6 bases). There are 13 residues in the CDR3. Germline assignment: CDR1 SNHLY and CDR2 FYNNEI. V lost 8 bases to trimming and J lost 4 bases, with 12 bases between them. The CDR3 spells CASGPQGYNEQFF. The CDR3 DNA reads as TGTGCCAGCGGCCCACAGGGATACAATGAGCAGTTCTTC.

This clone was detected once. The chain employs TRBV5-1 and TRBJ1-4, with D uncertain. Germline V gene lookup returns CDR1 SGHRS and CDR2 YFSETQ. Trimming took 0 bases from V and 0 from J, leaving 15 bases between them. CDR3 length: 18 amino acids. The CDR3 bases are TGCGCCAGCAGCTTGGAGCGGGGAGGTTCTGCAACTAATGAAAAACTGTTTTTT. Translating gives CASSLERGGSATNEKLFF.

V and J are TRBV5-4 and TRBJ2-6; D remains ambiguous. The CDR3 sequence is 16 residues long. V lost 0 bases, J lost 5 bases, and 12 bases lay in between. The V gene's germline CDR1 is SGHNT and CDR2 YYREEE (reference sequence). Here the CDR3 reads CASSLGANLRANVLTF. DNA for the CDR3: TGTGCCAGCAGCTTGGGTGCGAATCTTAGGGCCAACGTCCTGACTTTC.

The rearrangement links TRBV6-5 to TRBJ2-7, with 13 bases matching TRBD2. Germline V CDR1 and CDR2: MNHEY, SVGAGI. The CDR3 loop spans 13 amino acids. With V trimmed by 8 bases and J by 5 bases, 3 bases remained unmatched. CDR3 bases: TGTGCCAGCCGGACTAGCGGGAGCAACGAGCAGTACTTC. This sequence encodes CASRTSGSNEQYF.

The chain is built from TRBV27 and TRBJ2-1; D uncertain. The ends were cut back, 2 bases at V and 7 bases at J, with 12 bases in the middle. The CDR3 extends over 14 amino acids. Germline CDR1 reads MNHEY; CDR2 reads SMNVEV (reference sequence). CDR3: CASSLRRPLNEQFF. Here the CDR3 DNA reads TGTGCCAGCAGTTTACGGCGGCCCTTGAATGAGCAGTTCTTC.

This sequence joins TRBV28 and TRBJ2-7, with a weak D call TRBD1 (6 bases). The CDR3 is 18 residues long. The V gene lost 3 bases and the J gene lost 3 bases, with 24 bases spanning the gap. Germline CDR1 is MDHEN and CDR2 is SYDVKM. In nucleotides, the CDR3 is TGTGCCAGCAGTTTTTCCCCGTCCCTAGGGGGAAAGGGCTACGAGCAGTACTTC. Protein product: CASSFSPSLGGKGYEQYF.

The V call is TRBV5-4, the J call TRBJ2-5; 14 nucleotides align to TRBD2. The V gene's germline CDR1 is SGHNT and CDR2 YYREEE (reference sequence). There are 16 residues in the CDR3. J lost 4 bases, V lost 4 bases, and 6 bases had no gene match. The CDR3 DNA reads TGTGCCAGCAGCCCAGGGACTAGCGGGAGTACAGAGACCCAGTACTTC. Its translation is CASSPGTSGSTETQYF.

This chain links TRBV2 with TRBJ2-7; D unresolved. The V end lost 10 bases, the J end lost 1 base, and 14 bases lay between the germline ends. The CDR3 consists of 13 residues. Germline CDR1 and CDR2: SNHLY and FYNNEI. CDR3 residues: CATLPDASYEQYF. In DNA form, the CDR3 reads TGTGCCACTTTGCCTGACGCTTCCTACGAGCAGTACTTC. Looking up the rest from reference TRBV2 and TRBJ2-7 gives the full variable domain: EPEVTQTPSHQVTQMGQEVILRCVPISNHLYFYWYRQILGQKVEFLVSFYNNEISEKSEIFDDQFSVERPDGSNFTLKIRSTKLEDSAMYFCATLPDASYEQYFGPGTRLTVT.

This rearrangement joins TRBV27 to TRBJ2-7; D possibly corresponds to TRBD2 (6 bases). In germline, CDR1 is MNHEY, CDR2 SMNVEV (reference sequence). CDR3 length: 14 residues. The V gene lost 8 bases and the J gene lost 4 bases, with 18 bases spanning the gap. Here the CDR3 DNA reads TGTGCCAGCTCAATGGCGGCGGGAACTTACGAGCAGTACTTC. It is translated as CASSMAAGTYEQYF.

This clone was picked up a small number of times. The CDR3 sequence: CASSSQLGQGTTEAFF. Here the CDR3 DNA reads TGTGCCAGCAGCTCCCAACTTGGACAGGGGACCACTGAAGCTTTCTTT. The chain recombines TRBV5-5 with TRBJ1-1, with 9 nucleotides matching TRBD1. From germline, CDR1 is SGHKS and CDR2 YYEKEE (reference sequence). Trimming at V came to 3 bases and at J to 4 bases, leaving 10 bases not matched to a gene. This CDR3 is 16 amino acids long.

This clone was recorded once. This chain uses TRBV12-5 with TRBJ2-1, with D perhaps matching TRBD1 (6 bases). The CDR3 has 15 residues. Germline lookup yields CDR1 LGHNT and CDR2 FRNRAP. V lost 0 bases and J 1 base, leaving 7 bases between the germline ends. This chain's CDR3 is CASGLVGGSYNEQFF. Written as DNA, the CDR3 is TGTGCTAGTGGTTTGGTAGGGGGATCCTACAATGAGCAGTTCTTC.

This chain links TRBV27 with TRBJ2-2; the D gene is possibly TRBD2 (5 bases). Germline lookup yields CDR1 MNHEY and CDR2 SMNVEV (reference sequence). The CDR3 extends over 13 amino acids. V was trimmed by 7 bases and J by 5 bases, leaving 11 bases between them. CDR3 protein: CASMGRWTGELFF. Written as DNA, the CDR3 is TGTGCCAGCATGGGGAGATGGACCGGGGAGCTGTTTTTT.

The V and J genes are TRBV10-2 and TRBJ2-1, with D hard to call. V lost 5 bases to trimming and J lost 2 bases, with 10 bases between them. Germline V lookup: CDR1 WSHSY, CDR2 SAAADI. The CDR3 is made up of 14 amino acids. The CDR3: CASSTHLPYNEQFF. The CDR3, as DNA: TGCGCCAGCAGTACACACCTACCCTACAATGAGCAGTTCTTC.

The gene calls are TRBV7-9 and TRBJ2-7; 9 bases line up with TRBD1. V was clipped by 5 bases and J by 6 bases; unmatched bases: 8. Germline lookup yields CDR1 SEHNR and CDR2 FQNEAQ (reference sequence). CDR3 length: 14 residues. The CDR3 loop is CASSLGTGFGEQYF. CDR3 bases: TGTGCCAGCAGCCTGGGGACAGGGTTTGGCGAGCAGTACTTC.

The V and J genes are TRBV4-1 and TRBJ1-2; D not certain. Germline lookup yields CDR1 MGHRA and CDR2 YSYEKL. This CDR3 contains 16 residues. Trimming took 0 bases from V and 4 from J, leaving 15 bases between them. The CDR3 here is CASSQDRQRSLYGYTF. CDR3 coding DNA: TGCGCCAGCAGCCAAGATCGCCAGAGGAGCCTCTATGGCTACACCTTC.

Points on this clone: Other DNA sequences in this specimen translate into the identical CDR3. This chain connects TRBV2 to TRBJ2-3; the match to TRBD2 covers 15 bases. Germline V gene sequence: CDR1 SNHLY, CDR2 FYNNEI. CDR3 length equals 17 residues. The V gene end was trimmed by 4 bases and the J gene end by 0 bases; junction bases not matched to a gene: 2. The CDR3 DNA reads TGTGCCAGCAGTGGGACTAGCGGGAGGGCTAGCACAGATACGCAGTATTTT. It is translated as CASSGTSGRASTDTQYF.

The rearrangement links TRBV5-1 to TRBJ2-7; D is perhaps TRBD1 or TRBD2 (5 bases each). This CDR3 is 13 amino acids long. Germline loops: CDR1 SGHRS, CDR2 YFSETQ. The V and J ends lost 3 bases and 5 bases respectively, with 12 bases between them. As DNA, the CDR3 is TGCGCCAGCAGCTCAGTGGGACCGCACGAGCAGTACTTC. Its translation: CASSSVGPHEQYF.

This chain connects TRBV28 to TRBJ1-3; 7 bases line up with TRBD1. This CDR3 is 13 amino acids long. Germline assignment: CDR1 MDHEN and CDR2 SYDVKM. Unmatched junction bases numbered 3, after V lost 5 bases and J lost 5 bases. CDR3 protein: CASSPGQRNTIYF. DNA of the CDR3: TGTGCCAGCAGTCCGGGACAGCGAAACACCATATATTTT.